Shown below are 32 T cell receptor beta chains from a single sample sequenced in a study of T cell changes during pregnancy in multiple sclerosis. Method: immunoSEQ multiplex PCR; TCRdb's copy keeps in-frame clones and lacks some. The profile covers tens of thousands of clones, with roughly 93% appearing a single time and more than 0.35% taken by the ten largest. This specimen consisted of CD4+ T cells from peripheral blood mononuclear cells, obtained after pregnancy. The receptors come from a female donor with multiple sclerosis, enrolled in a pregnancy study.

The chain has TRBV11-2 and TRBJ2-1; TRBD2 agrees at 10 bases. V was pared by 5 bases and J by 1 base, with 14 bases of the junction left unmatched. The CDR3 is 19 amino acids. Germline V gene sequence: CDR1 SGHAT, CDR2 FQNNGV. CDR3 nucleotide sequence: TGTGCCAGCAGCCCCCAGGGGCTAGCGGGGGAAGGGTCCTACAATGAGCAGTTCTTC. Translated, it gives CASSPQGLAGEGSYNEQFF.

The chain is built from TRBV5-1 and TRBJ1-4; the match to TRBD1 covers 7 bases. This CDR3 is built from 14 residues. Unmatched junction bases numbered 2, after V lost 4 bases and J lost 2 bases. Germline values: CDR1 SGHRS, CDR2 YFSETQ. The CDR3 reads CASSPGQTNEKLFF. Written as DNA, the CDR3 is TGCGCCAGCAGCCCGGGACAGACTAATGAAAAACTGTTTTTT.

The genes are TRBV2 and TRBJ1-5, with D perhaps TRBD1 (5 bases). Deletions cut 7 bases from V and 1 base from J, with 8 bases between. CDR3 length equals 13 residues. CDR1 and CDR2 (germline): SNHLY, FYNNEI. The CDR3 bases are TGTGCCAGCAAGACAGTGAGCAATCAGCCCCAGCATTTT. Protein sequence: CASKTVSNQPQHF.

This sequence joins TRBV4-1 and TRBJ2-7; 10 bases match TRBD1. The length of the CDR3 is 16 residues. V shed 2 bases, J shed 8 bases, and the junction held 12 bases outside the gene matches. From germline, CDR1 is MGHRA and CDR2 YSYEKL. As DNA, the CDR3 is TGCGCCAGCAGCCAACCACCGGGACAGGGGACTACGAAGCAGTACTTC. It specifies CASSQPPGQGTTKQYF.

The chain couples TRBV18 to TRBJ1-2, with 8 bases fitting TRBD1. The CDR3 is 13 amino acids. With 6 bases clipped from V and 6 bases from J, the junction kept 6 bases outside the gene matches. CDR1 is KGHSH and CDR2 is LQKENI in the germline V gene. This CDR3 is CASSPDRDHGYTF. The CDR3 DNA reads as TGTGCCAGCTCCCCGGACAGGGATCATGGCTACACCTTC.

V and J are TRBV5-4 and TRBJ1-6, with TRBD1 identical over 8 bases. With V trimmed by 2 bases and J by 9 bases, 10 bases remained unmatched. The CDR3 is 16 residues long. Germline values: CDR1 SGHNT, CDR2 YYREEE (reference sequence). The CDR3 region has the DNA TGTGCCAGCAGCTTTTCGGCCAGGGGGCCTCTTTCACCCCTCCACTTT. Translated: CASSFSARGPLSPLHF.

V and J are TRBV6-6 and TRBJ1-5, with no clear D. Per germline, CDR1 MNHNY and CDR2 SVGAGI (reference sequence). This CDR3 is built from 11 residues. V shed 4 bases and J shed 7 bases, with 5 bases lying between them. The CDR3 coding sequence is TGTGCCAGCAGTTCATCCCAGCCCCAGCATTTT. This translates into CASSSSQPQHF.

The V gene is TRBV19, the J gene TRBJ1-5, with a weak D call TRBD1 (5 bases). Trimming removed 5 bases at V and 7 bases at J, with 15 bases between. The CDR3 totals 14 residues. Germline V lookup: CDR1 LNHDA, CDR2 SQIVND (reference sequence). The CDR3 DNA reads as TGTGCCAGTAGTTACGGACACGGCGGACAGCCCCAGCATTTT. This gives the protein CASSYGHGGQPQHF.

The chain joins TRBV15 to TRBJ2-7, with a tentative D call TRBD1 (6 bases). Trimming shortened V by 6 bases and J by 6 bases, and 12 bases separated the two germline ends. Looked up from germline, CDR1 is LNHNV and CDR2 is YYDKDF (reference sequence). This CDR3 is 12 amino acids long. CDR3 coding DNA: TGTGCCACCAGTCAAGGGGGTTTCGAGCAGTACTTC. Encoded protein: CATSQGGFEQYF.

This clone was seen just once. The rearrangement links TRBV14 to TRBJ2-7; tentatively, D is TRBD1 (6 bases). Germline CDR1 and CDR2: SGHDN and FVKESK. The CDR3 totals 13 residues. The V gene lost 3 bases and the J gene lost 10 bases, with 16 bases spanning the gap. This CDR3 is CASSHLIDRSQYF. Here the CDR3 DNA reads TGTGCCAGCAGCCACCTCATCGACAGGTCTCAGTACTTC.

The rearrangement joins TRBV15 to TRBJ2-7; D perhaps matches TRBD1 (6 bases). Trimming took 8 bases from V and 7 from J, leaving 21 bases between them. The CDR3 has 14 amino acids. CDR1 is LNHNV and CDR2 is YYDKDF in the germline V gene (reference sequence). As DNA, the CDR3 is TGTGCCACCCAAATGGACAGACCTACCGGGGAGCAGTACTTC. This sequence encodes CATQMDRPTGEQYF.

The chain links TRBV9 to TRBJ2-7, with D perhaps matching TRBD1 (6 bases). CDR1 SGDLS and CDR2 YYNGEE come from the germline V gene. The CDR3 spans 15 residues. Trimming removed 0 bases from V and 2 bases from J, with 12 bases in between. CDR3 in amino acids: CASSVGQELPYEQYF. CDR3 in DNA: TGTGCCAGCAGCGTAGGACAGGAGCTACCCTACGAGCAGTACTTC.

V and J are TRBV27 and TRBJ2-2, with 7 bases fitting TRBD2. The trim removed 6 bases at V and 6 bases at J, leaving 10 bases unmatched. Germline V CDR1 and CDR2: MNHEY, SMNVEV (reference sequence). The CDR3 length is 15 residues. CDR3: CASSPRTSGAGELFF. The CDR3 coding sequence is TGTGCCAGCAGCCCCCGGACTAGTGGCGCCGGGGAGCTGTTTTTT.

V usage is TRBV5-1 and J usage is TRBJ2-5; D is unclear. This CDR3 has 13 residues. The V gene's germline CDR1 is SGHRS and CDR2 YFSETQ. The ends were cut back, 0 bases at V and 2 bases at J, with 5 bases in the middle. The CDR3: CASSLELQETQYF. In DNA form, the CDR3 reads TGCGCCAGCAGCTTGGAATTACAAGAGACCCAGTACTTC.

V usage is TRBV7-8 and J usage is TRBJ2-1; 15 bases fit TRBD2. In germline, CDR1 is SGHVS, CDR2 FQNEAQ. V was pared by 6 bases and J by 4 bases, with 10 bases of the junction left unmatched. This CDR3 is 18 amino acids long. CDR3 sequence: CASSRAPGLAGGYNEQFF. CDR3 nucleotides: TGTGCCAGCAGTCGTGCTCCGGGACTAGCGGGGGGATACAATGAGCAGTTCTTC.

This clone was picked up one time. The CDR3 nucleotides read TGTGCCAGCAGCTTAGATGGGACAGCACGTGAAAAACTGTTTTTT. It encodes CASSLDGTAREKLFF. The rearrangement links TRBV11-2 to TRBJ1-4; 7 bases line up with TRBD1. CDR1 and CDR2 from the germline V gene are SGHAT and FQNNGV. J gave up 7 bases and V 0 bases, and 5 bases lay outside the gene matches. This CDR3 contains 15 residues. Complete variable domain (other parts from reference TRBV11-2 and TRBJ1-4): EAGVAQSPRYKIIEKRQSVAFWCNPISGHATLYWYQQILGQGPKLLIQFQNNGVVDDSQLPKDRFSAERLKGVDSTLKIQPAKLEDSAVYLCASSLDGTAREKLFFGSGTQLSVL.

The chain couples TRBV5-1 to TRBJ2-3; 8 bases line up with TRBD2. Unmatched junction bases numbered 8, after V lost 7 bases and J lost 4 bases. From germline, CDR1 is SGHRS and CDR2 YFSETQ. The CDR3 spans 14 residues. The CDR3 nucleotides read TGCGCCAGCTTTCGCGGGGGGCAATCAGATACGCAGTATTTT. Residues: CASFRGGQSDTQYF.

The J gene is TRBJ1-1, the V gene TRBV10-3; D possibly corresponds to TRBD1 (6 bases). The CDR3 extends over 19 amino acids. Deletions cut 3 bases from V and 3 bases from J, with 26 bases between. Germline V gene data show CDR1 as ENHRY and CDR2 as SYGVKD. This CDR3 is CAISDPGQGHRGEYTEAFF. The CDR3 DNA reads as TGTGCCATCAGTGACCCAGGTCAGGGACACCGAGGGGAGTACACTGAAGCTTTCTTT.

J is TRBJ2-1 and V is TRBV5-1; 10 bases match TRBD2. CDR1 and CDR2 (germline): SGHRS, YFSETQ. The CDR3 is made up of 18 amino acids. Germline trimming cut 0 bases from V and 6 bases from J; bases unmatched to any gene: 12. This CDR3 is CASSLVASGGHRVNEQFF. The DNA of the CDR3 is TGCGCCAGCAGCTTGGTGGCTAGCGGGGGTCACCGGGTCAATGAGCAGTTCTTC.

The DNA for the CDR3 is TGTGCCAGCAGCCCCCCCAGCGGGGGGGCGTGGGAGCTGTTTTTT. Protein sequence: CASSPPSGGAWELFF. The chain has TRBV9 and TRBJ2-2; 10 nucleotides agree with TRBD2. The V segment lost 4 bases and the J segment 9 bases; nucleotides outside the gene matches: 9. The CDR3 loop spans 15 amino acids. The germline V gene has CDR1 SGDLS and CDR2 YYNGEE. Looking up the rest from reference TRBV9 and TRBJ2-2 gives the full variable domain: DSGVTQTPKHLITATGQRVTLRCSPRSGDLSVYWYQQSLDQGLQFLIQYYNGEERAKGNILERFSAQQFPDLHSELNLSSLELGDSALYFCASSPPSGGAWELFFGEGSRLTVL.

J is TRBJ1-2 and V is TRBV9; 8 bases agree with TRBD1. Losses at the gene ends were 5 bases for V and 3 bases for J; bases not matched to a gene: 18. Germline values: CDR1 SGDLS, CDR2 YYNGEE. There are 18 residues in the CDR3. The CDR3 region is CASSGPDYRDRRHYGYTF. Written as DNA, the CDR3 is TGTGCCAGCAGTGGTCCGGATTATAGGGACAGGAGGCACTATGGCTACACCTTC.

This clone came up a few times. V and J are TRBV19 and TRBJ1-2; D gene unclear. Trimming left V 8 bases short and J 4 bases short, with 11 bases between. CDR1 is LNHDA and CDR2 is SQIVND in the germline V gene (reference sequence). There are 12 residues in the CDR3. Written as DNA, the CDR3 is TGTGCCAGTGCCCAGGTTGGCTATGGCTACACCTTC. Translation gives CASAQVGYGYTF.

The rearrangement uses TRBV11-2 and TRBJ1-1; D remains ambiguous. Trimming took off 0 bases at V and 2 bases at J, with 16 bases between the two ends. Germline V gene sequence: CDR1 SGHAT, CDR2 FQNNGV. CDR3 length: 17 residues. CDR3 protein: CASSLDLRQSANTEAFF. The CDR3 DNA reads as TGTGCCAGCAGCTTAGATCTGCGGCAGTCGGCAAACACTGAAGCTTTCTTT.

J is TRBJ2-3 and V is TRBV9; 8 positions agree with TRBD2. The CDR3 length is 15 residues. V shed 2 bases, J shed 2 bases, and the junction held 4 bases outside the gene matches. From germline, CDR1 is SGDLS and CDR2 YYNGEE. CDR3 protein: CASSVLAGYTDTQYF. The CDR3 DNA follows: TGTGCCAGCAGCGTTTTAGCGGGGTACACAGATACGCAGTATTTT.

The rearrangement uses TRBV5-8 and TRBJ2-1; 11 nucleotides match TRBD2. The CDR3 is made up of 18 amino acids. V gave up 0 bases and J gave up 4 bases; unmatched junction bases: 9. CDR1 and CDR2 from the germline V gene are SGHTS and YDEGEE. The CDR3 here is CASSLAASGGPIYNEQFF. CDR3 nucleotide sequence: TGTGCCAGCAGCTTGGCCGCTAGCGGGGGGCCCATATACAATGAGCAGTTCTTC. The variable domain in full, with the rest retrieved from reference TRBV5-8 and TRBJ2-1, is EAGVTQSPTHLIKTRGQQATLRCSPISGHTSVYWYQQALGLGLQFLLWYDEGEERNRGNFPPRFSGRQFPNYSSELNVNALELEDSALYLCASSLAASGGPIYNEQFFGPGTRLTVL.

V is TRBV6-5 and J is TRBJ1-1; 11 bases align to TRBD1. V trimming: 5 bases; J trimming: 6 bases; junction bases outside the gene matches: 8. The CDR3 sequence is 15 residues long. Germline CDR1 MNHEY, CDR2 SVGAGI. The CDR3 sequence: CASSPDRGRFSEAFF. CDR3 nucleotides: TGTGCCAGCAGTCCGGACAGGGGGCGCTTCTCTGAAGCTTTCTTT.

The chain joins TRBV4-2 to TRBJ2-3; TRBD2 matches 8 bases. Germline V gene lookup returns CDR1 LGHNA and CDR2 YNFKEQ. The CDR3 runs 14 residues. V gave up 9 bases and J gave up 1 base; unmatched junction bases: 6. CDR3 coding DNA: TGTGCCAGTAGAGCCGGGGGGGGCACAGATACGCAGTATTTT. Encoded protein: CASRAGGGTDTQYF.

The CDR3 spells CASSAHGQGTYEQYF. The CDR3, as DNA: TGTGCCAGCAGTGCGCACGGACAGGGGACCTACGAGCAGTACTTC. The V call is TRBV2, the J call TRBJ2-7; 9 bases are shared with TRBD1. The CDR3 runs to 15 residues. CDR1 is SNHLY and CDR2 is FYNNEI in the germline V gene. Germline trimming cut 4 bases from V and 2 bases from J; bases unmatched to any gene: 6. Looking up the rest from reference TRBV2 and TRBJ2-7 gives the full variable domain: EPEVTQTPSHQVTQMGQEVILRCVPISNHLYFYWYRQILGQKVEFLVSFYNNEISEKSEIFDDQFSVERPDGSNFTLKIRSTKLEDSAMYFCASSAHGQGTYEQYFGPGTRLTVT.

In this sample, this clone turned up a few times. This CDR3 reads CASSLEQGRYNEQFF. CDR3 nucleotide sequence: TGTGCCAGCAGCTTAGAGCAGGGTCGCTACAATGAGCAGTTCTTC. The chain combines TRBV7-6 with TRBJ2-1; a weak D match, TRBD1 (5 bases). The V gene's germline CDR1 is SGHVS and CDR2 FNYEAQ. This CDR3 is built from 15 residues. V lost 1 base to trimming and J lost 3 bases, with 10 bases between them.

Here the CDR3 reads CASTGNYQETQYF. The CDR3 DNA reads as TGTGCCAGCACCGGTAATTACCAAGAGACCCAGTACTTC. The chain has TRBV27 and TRBJ2-5; D ambiguous. This CDR3 contains 13 residues. The V end lost 7 bases, the J end lost 0 bases, and 9 bases lay between the germline ends. Per the germline V gene, CDR1 is MNHEY and CDR2 is SMNVEV (reference sequence).

This chain connects TRBV10-1 to TRBJ1-6; the D gene is possibly TRBD1 (6 bases). CDR1 and CDR2 from the germline V gene are WNHNN and SYGVQD (reference sequence). With 4 bases removed from V and 7 bases from J, the gap between germline ends came to 8 bases. The CDR3 has 13 amino acids. The CDR3 DNA follows: TGCGCCAGCAGTGGGGACAAAAATTCACCCCTCCACTTT. Translated, it gives CASSGDKNSPLHF.

CDR3 DNA: TGCACCAGTGGACTAGATGGCTACACCTTC. This codes for CTSGLDGYTF. V usage is TRBV1 and J usage is TRBJ1-2. TRBV1 is a pseudogene. This CDR3 is 10 amino acids long.